A single T cell receptor beta chain is shown here with its context. In the original processing: How many nucleated cells were present was estimated from reference gene primer amplification. The method was immunoSEQ multiplex PCR; TCRdb's version includes in-frame clones alone and lacks a portion of them. The V and J calls and the clone size are those of that table, but D and trimming were determined from the DNA. The sample records some 150,000 clones, approximately 80% being singletons. This entry is derived from a study of blood T cell repertoires in COVID-19. In the study overall: The United States, Italy and Spain were the sources of the acute and convalescent COVID-19 samples. Sample material is recorded as cDNA or gDNA derived from T cells, B-cell-depleted T cells, or PBMCs.

The CDR3 extends over 15 amino acids. The germline CDR1 and CDR2 sequences are LGHDT and YNNKEL (reference sequence). V shed 4 bases and J 10 bases; nucleotides not matched to a gene: 5. The sequence derives from a human donor in a cohort sampled during active COVID-19. Sequencing was carried out using peripheral blood. The chain employs TRBV3-1 (or the pseudogene TRBV3-2) and TRBJ2-1; 15 positions agree with TRBD2. The chain's CDR3 is CASSPGTSGGREQFF. The DNA for the CDR3 is TGTGCCAGCAGCCCCGGGACTAGCGGGGGGAGGGAGCAGTTCTTC.